The source of this TCR beta chain is a study of cytomegalovirus exposure and HLA in healthy donors. Across the whole study: Later, an analysis reported that the approximately 120 validation repertoires had used the same platform as the roughly 720 first-cohort repertoires.

Worth noting for this clone: Its antigen is currently unknown.

The length of the CDR3 is 13 residues. The V end lost 10 bases, the J end lost 4 bases, and 14 bases lay between the germline ends. Germline values: CDR1 MNHNS, CDR2 SASEGT. Libraries were prepared by immunoSEQ multiplex PCR; TCRdb keeps only in-frame clonotypes and omits some of them. Of a few hundred thousand clones listed, 90% were seen once; the top ten hold roughly 0.38%. Study-level results: CMV antigen specificity was confirmed in vitro for a few CMV-associated chains. Cytomegalovirus association was assigned to 150 to 200 TCR beta chains.

The chain carries TRBV6-1 and TRBJ1-5, with D perhaps matching TRBD1 (6 bases). Sequenced sample: PBMCs. The TCR was taken from a young woman in good health and CMV-seronegative. The CDR3 spells CATSLGANQPQHF. The CDR3 DNA reads TGTGCCACCTCGTTGGGGGCGAATCAGCCCCAGCATTTT.